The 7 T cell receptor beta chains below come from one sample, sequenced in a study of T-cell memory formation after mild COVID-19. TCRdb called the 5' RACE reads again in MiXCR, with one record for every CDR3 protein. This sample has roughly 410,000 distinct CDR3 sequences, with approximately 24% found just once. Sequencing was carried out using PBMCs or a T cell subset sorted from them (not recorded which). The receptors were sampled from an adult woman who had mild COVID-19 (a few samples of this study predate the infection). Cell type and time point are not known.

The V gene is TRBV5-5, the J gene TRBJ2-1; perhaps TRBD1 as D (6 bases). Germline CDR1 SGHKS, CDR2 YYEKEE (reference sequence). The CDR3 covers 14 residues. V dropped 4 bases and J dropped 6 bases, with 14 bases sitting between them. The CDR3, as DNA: TGTGCCAGCAGCCCATGGGACAACCTCAATGAGCAGTTCTTC. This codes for CASSPWDNLNEQFF.

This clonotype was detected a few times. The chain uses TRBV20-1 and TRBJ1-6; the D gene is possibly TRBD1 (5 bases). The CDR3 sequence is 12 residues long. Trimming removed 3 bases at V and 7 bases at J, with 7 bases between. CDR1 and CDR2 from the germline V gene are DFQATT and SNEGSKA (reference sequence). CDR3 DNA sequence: TGCAGTGCTAGGGGGGGAAATTCACCCCTCCACTTT. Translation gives CSARGGNSPLHF.

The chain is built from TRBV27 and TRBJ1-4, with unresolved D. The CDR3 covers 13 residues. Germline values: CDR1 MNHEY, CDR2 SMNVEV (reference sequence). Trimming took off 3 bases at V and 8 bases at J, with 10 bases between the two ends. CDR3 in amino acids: CASSFGVREKLFF. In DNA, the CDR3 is TGTGCCAGCAGTTTCGGGGTGAGGGAAAAACTGTTTTTT. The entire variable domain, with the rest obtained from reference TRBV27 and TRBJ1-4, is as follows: EAQVTQNPRYLITVTGKKLTVTCSQNMNHEYMSWYRQDPGLGLRQIYYSMNVEVTDKGDVPEGYKVSRKEKRNFPLILESPSPNQTSLYFCASSFGVREKLFFGSGTQLSVL.

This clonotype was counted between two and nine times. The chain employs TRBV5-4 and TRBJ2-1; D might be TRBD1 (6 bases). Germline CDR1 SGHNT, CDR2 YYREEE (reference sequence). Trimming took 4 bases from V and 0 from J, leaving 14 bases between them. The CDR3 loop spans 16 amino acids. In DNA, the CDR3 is TGTGCCAGCAGCACGGACAGACTACGCTCCTACAATGAGCAGTTCTTC. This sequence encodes CASSTDRLRSYNEQFF.

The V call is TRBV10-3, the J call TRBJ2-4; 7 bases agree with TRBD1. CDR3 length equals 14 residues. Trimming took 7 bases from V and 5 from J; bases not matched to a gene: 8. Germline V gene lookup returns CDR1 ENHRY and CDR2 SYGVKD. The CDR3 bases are TGTGCCATCACACCCGGGACAGACGAAAACATTCAGTACTTC. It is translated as CAITPGTDENIQYF.

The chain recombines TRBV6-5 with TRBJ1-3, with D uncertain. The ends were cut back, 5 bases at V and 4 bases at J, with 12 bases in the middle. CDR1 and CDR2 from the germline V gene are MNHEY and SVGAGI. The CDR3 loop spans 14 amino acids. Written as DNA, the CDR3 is TGTGCCAGCAGTCGCTCGGCAAGAGGAAACACCATATATTTT. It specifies CASSRSARGNTIYF.

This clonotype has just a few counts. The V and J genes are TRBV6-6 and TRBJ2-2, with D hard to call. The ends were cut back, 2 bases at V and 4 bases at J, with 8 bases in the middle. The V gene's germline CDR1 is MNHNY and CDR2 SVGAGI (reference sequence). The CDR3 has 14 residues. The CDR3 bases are TGTGCCAGCAGTTACACCGAAAGCACCGGGGAGCTGTTTTTT. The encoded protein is CASSYTESTGELFF.